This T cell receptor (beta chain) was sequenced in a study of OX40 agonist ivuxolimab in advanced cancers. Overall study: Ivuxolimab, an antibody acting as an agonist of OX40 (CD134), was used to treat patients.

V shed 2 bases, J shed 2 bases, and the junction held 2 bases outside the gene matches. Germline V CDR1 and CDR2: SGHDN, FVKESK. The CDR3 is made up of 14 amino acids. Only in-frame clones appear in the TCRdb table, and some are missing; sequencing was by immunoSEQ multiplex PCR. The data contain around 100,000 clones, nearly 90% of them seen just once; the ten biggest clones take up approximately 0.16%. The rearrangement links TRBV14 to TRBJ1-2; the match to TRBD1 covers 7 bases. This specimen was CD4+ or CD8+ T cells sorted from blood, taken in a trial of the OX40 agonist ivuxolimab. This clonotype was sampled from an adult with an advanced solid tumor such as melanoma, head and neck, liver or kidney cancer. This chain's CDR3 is CASSQPGQNYGYTF. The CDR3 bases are TGTGCCAGCAGCCAACCGGGACAGAACTATGGCTACACCTTC.